This T cell receptor beta chain was retrieved from a study of a mutant IDH1 vaccine in newly diagnosed glioma. Study background: The treated group averaged approximately 42 years old and was around 60% male, roughly 38% female. Beforehand, treatment had been radiotherapy, temozolomide, or both; the majority received both. The study's findings and limits: A vaccine-induced immune response developed in roughly 93% of the patients.

Stated time point: week 47, end of study. Vaccinated patients received 300 ug of mutant IDH1 20-mer peptide per dose, with topical imiquimod. Patients underwent eight vaccinations, which took place in weeks 1, 3, 5, 7, 11, 15, 19 and 23. The table came from immunoSEQ multiplex PCR; TCRdb's copy has only in-frame clones and leaves some out. The sample includes roughly 38,000 clones, 82% seen only once; the top ten take roughly 20%. With regard to this clone: Its specificity is unknown.

Deletions cut 0 bases from V and 5 bases from J, with 4 bases between. CDR1 is GTSNPN and CDR2 is SVGIG in the germline V gene (reference sequence). CDR3 length equals 11 residues. The material was PBMCs, obtained from a glioma patient whose treatment included an IDH1 peptide vaccine. The TCR comes from a man younger than 35 with glioma. Some clones in this sample may be carry-over from other donors' samples. The chain has TRBV30 and TRBJ2-5; no clear D. CDR3 sequence (DNA): TGTGCCTGGAGTGTATTGGAGACCCAGTACTTC. Translation gives CAWSVLETQYF.